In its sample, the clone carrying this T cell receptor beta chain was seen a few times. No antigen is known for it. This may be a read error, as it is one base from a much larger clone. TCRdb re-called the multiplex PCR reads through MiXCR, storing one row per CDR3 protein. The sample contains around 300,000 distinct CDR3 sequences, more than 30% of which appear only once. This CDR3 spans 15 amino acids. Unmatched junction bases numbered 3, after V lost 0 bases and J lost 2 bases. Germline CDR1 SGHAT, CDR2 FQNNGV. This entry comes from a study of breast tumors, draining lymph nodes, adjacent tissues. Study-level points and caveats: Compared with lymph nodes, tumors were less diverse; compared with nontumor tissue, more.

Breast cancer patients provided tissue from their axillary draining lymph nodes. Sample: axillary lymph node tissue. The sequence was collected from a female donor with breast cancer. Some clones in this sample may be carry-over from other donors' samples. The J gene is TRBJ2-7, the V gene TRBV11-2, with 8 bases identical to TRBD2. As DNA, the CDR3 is TGTGCCAGCAGCTTAGAAGCGGGAGCAACCTACGAGCAGTACTTC. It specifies CASSLEAGATYEQYF.